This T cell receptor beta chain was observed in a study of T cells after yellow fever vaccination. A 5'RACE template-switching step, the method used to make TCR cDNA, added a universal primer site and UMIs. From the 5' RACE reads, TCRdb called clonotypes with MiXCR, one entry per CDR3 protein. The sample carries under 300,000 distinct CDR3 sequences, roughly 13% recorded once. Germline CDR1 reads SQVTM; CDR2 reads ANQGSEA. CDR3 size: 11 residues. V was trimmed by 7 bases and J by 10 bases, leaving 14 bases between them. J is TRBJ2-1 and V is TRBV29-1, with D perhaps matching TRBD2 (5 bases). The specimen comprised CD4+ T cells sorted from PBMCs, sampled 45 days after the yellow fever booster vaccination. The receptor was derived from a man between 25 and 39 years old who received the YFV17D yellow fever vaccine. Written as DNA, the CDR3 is TGCAGCGGGCAAGGCGGCGGGGAGCAGTTCTTC. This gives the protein CSGQGGGEQFF.